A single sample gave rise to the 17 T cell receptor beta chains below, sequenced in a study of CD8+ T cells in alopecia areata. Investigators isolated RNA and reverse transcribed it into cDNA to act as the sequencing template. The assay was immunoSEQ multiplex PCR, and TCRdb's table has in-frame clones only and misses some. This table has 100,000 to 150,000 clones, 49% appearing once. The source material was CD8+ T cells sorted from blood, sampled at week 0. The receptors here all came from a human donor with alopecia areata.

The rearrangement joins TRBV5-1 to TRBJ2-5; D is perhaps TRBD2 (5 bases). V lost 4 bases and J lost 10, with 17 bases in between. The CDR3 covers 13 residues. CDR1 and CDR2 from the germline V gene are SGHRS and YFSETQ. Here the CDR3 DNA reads TGCGCCAGCAGCCCGGACCTTCAAGCGGACCAGTACTTC. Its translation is CASSPDLQADQYF. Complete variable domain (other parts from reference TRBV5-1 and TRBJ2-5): KAGVTQTPRYLIKTRGQQVTLSCSPISGHRSVSWYQQTPGQGLQFLFEYFSETQRNKGNFPGRFSGRQFSNSRSEMNVSTLELGDSALYLCASSPDLQADQYFGPGTRLLVL.

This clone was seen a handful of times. The CDR3 DNA reads TGCAGCGTTGTTGGTTTGGCAGGCGAGCAGTACTTC. Its protein product is CSVVGLAGEQYF. The rearrangement links TRBV29-1 to TRBJ2-7; D unresolved. Deletions cut 4 bases from V and 6 bases from J, with 13 bases between. Germline assignment: CDR1 SQVTM and CDR2 ANQGSEA. The CDR3 length is 12 residues.

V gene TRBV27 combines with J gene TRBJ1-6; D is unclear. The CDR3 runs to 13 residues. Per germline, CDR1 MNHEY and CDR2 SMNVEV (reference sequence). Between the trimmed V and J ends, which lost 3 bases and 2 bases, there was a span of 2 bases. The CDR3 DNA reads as TGTGCCAGCAGTTTCACCTATAATTCACCCCTCCACTTT. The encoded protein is CASSFTYNSPLHF.

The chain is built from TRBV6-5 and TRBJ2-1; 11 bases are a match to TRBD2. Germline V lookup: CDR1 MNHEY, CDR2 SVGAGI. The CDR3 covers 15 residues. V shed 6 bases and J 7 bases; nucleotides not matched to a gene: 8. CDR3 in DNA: TGTGCCAGCAGCTTCTTAGCGGGGGGGAATAATGAGCAGTTCTTC. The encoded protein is CASSFLAGGNNEQFF.

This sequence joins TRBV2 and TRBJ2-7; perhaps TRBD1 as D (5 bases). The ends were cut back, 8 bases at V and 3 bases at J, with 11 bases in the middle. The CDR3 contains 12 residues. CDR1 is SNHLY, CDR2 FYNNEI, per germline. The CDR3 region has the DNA TGTGCCAGCTGCTTGGACAACTACGAGCAGTACTTC. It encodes CASCLDNYEQYF.

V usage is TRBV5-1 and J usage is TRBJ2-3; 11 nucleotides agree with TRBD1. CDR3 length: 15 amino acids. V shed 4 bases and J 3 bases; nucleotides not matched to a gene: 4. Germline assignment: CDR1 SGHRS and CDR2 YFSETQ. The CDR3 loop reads CASSPRDRGTDTQYF. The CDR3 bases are TGCGCCAGCAGCCCCAGGGACAGGGGGACAGATACGCAGTATTTT.

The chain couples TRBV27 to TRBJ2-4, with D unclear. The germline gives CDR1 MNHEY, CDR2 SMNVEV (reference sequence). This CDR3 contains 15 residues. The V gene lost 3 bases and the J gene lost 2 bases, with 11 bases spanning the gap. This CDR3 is CASSLDLPTKNIQYF. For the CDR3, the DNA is TGTGCCAGCAGTTTGGACCTGCCGACCAAAAACATTCAGTACTTC.

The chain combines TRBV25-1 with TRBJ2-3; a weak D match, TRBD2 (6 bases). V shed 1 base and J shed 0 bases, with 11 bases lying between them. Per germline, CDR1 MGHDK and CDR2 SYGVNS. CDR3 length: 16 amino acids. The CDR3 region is CASSEWGGGSTDTQYF. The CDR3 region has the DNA TGTGCCAGCAGTGAATGGGGCGGAGGGAGCACAGATACGCAGTATTTT.

CDR3 protein: CASSVGSQPQHF. The CDR3 bases are TGTGCCAGCAGCGTTGGGTCGCAGCCCCAGCATTTT. The chain joins TRBV5-5 to TRBJ1-5, with D uncertain. The germline V gene encodes CDR1 SGHKS and CDR2 YYEKEE (reference sequence). Trimming left V 4 bases short and J 7 bases short, with 9 bases between. CDR3 length equals 12 residues.

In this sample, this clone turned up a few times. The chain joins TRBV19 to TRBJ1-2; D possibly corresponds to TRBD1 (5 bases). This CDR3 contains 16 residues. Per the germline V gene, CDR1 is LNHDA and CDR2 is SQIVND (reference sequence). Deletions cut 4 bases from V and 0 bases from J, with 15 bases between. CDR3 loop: CASSTDRGISNYGYTF. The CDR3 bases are TGTGCCAGTAGTACCGACCGGGGGATTTCTAACTATGGCTACACCTTC. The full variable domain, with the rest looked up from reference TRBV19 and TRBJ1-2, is DGGITQSPKYLFRKEGQNVTLSCEQNLNHDAMYWYRQDPGQGLRLIYYSQIVNDFQKGDIAEGYSVSREKKESFPLTVTSAQKNPTAFYLCASSTDRGISNYGYTFGSGTRLTVV.

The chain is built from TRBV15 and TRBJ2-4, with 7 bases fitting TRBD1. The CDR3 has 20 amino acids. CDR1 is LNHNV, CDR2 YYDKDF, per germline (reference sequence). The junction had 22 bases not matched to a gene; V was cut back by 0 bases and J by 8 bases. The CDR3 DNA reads TGTGCCACCAGCAGAGATTCGTGGCAGGGGGACCAATCAAGGACAGACATTCAGTACTTC. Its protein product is CATSRDSWQGDQSRTDIQYF.

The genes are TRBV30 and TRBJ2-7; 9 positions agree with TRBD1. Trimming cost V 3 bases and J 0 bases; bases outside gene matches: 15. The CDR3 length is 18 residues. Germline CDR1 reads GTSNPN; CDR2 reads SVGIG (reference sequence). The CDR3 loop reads CAWSPGQGITLSSYEQYF. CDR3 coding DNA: TGTGCCTGGAGCCCCGGACAGGGGATAACCTTAAGCTCCTACGAGCAGTACTTC.

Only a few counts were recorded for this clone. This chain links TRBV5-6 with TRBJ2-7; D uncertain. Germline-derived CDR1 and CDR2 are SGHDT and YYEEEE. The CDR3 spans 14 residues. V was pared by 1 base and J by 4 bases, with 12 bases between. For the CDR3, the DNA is TGTGCCAGCAGCTTGTTAGGCTTCGCATACGAGCAGTACTTC. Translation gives CASSLLGFAYEQYF.

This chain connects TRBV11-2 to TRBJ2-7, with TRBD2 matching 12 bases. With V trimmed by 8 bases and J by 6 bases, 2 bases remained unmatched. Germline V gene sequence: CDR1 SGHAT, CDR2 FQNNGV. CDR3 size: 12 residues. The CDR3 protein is CASGLAGLEQYF. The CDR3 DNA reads TGTGCCAGCGGACTAGCGGGGCTCGAGCAGTACTTC.

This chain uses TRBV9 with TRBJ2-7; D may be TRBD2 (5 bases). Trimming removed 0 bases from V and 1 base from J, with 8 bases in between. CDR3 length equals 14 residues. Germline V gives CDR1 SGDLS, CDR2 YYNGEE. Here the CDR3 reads CASSVGTRSYEQYF. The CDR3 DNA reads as TGTGCCAGCAGCGTAGGAACTAGGTCCTACGAGCAGTACTTC.

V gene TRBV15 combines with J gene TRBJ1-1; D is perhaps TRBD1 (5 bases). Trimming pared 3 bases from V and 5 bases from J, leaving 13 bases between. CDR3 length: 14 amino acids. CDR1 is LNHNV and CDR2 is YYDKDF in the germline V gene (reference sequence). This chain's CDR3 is CATSRVLGGTEAFF. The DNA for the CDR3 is TGTGCCACCAGCAGGGTGCTTGGGGGGACTGAAGCTTTCTTT.

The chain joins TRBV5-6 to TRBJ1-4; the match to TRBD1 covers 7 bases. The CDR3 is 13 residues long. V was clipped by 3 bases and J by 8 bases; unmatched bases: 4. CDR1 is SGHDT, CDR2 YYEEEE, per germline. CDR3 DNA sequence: TGTGCCAGCAGCTACACAGGGGAGGAAAAACTGTTTTTT. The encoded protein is CASSYTGEEKLFF.